The clone carrying this TCR beta chain was seen more than once but under ten times. This entry belongs to a study of T cells after yellow fever vaccination. Trimming removed 4 bases from V and 0 bases from J, with 10 bases in between. CDR1 and CDR2 (germline): LGHNA, YSLEER. CDR3 length equals 15 residues. A single record per CDR3 protein comes from TCRdb applying MiXCR to the 5' RACE reads. The table shows about 550,000 distinct CDR3 sequences, with under 25% occurring only once. The clonotype comes from a man aged 25-45 years who received the YFV17D yellow fever vaccine. The V call is TRBV4-3, the J call TRBJ2-4, with a possible D match to TRBD1 (6 bases). The sequencing here drew on PBMCs, taken 15 days after the yellow fever booster vaccination. The CDR3 reads CASSRDTVAKNIQYF. CDR3 DNA: TGCGCCAGCAGCCGGGACACAGTAGCCAAAAACATTCAGTACTTC.